Included here is one T cell receptor beta chain sequence, with context. Its specificity is not known. Donors counted as nominally healthy when sampled, yet unrecorded immune exposures were likely. The study ran its PCR with 60 Vbeta and 13 Jbeta primers. Clones were sequenced by immunoSEQ multiplex PCR, and TCRdb holds only the in-frame ones, with some missing. The sample shows more than 50,000 clones, roughly 70% of them seen only once. The sample belongs to a study of cytomegalovirus exposure and HLA in healthy donors. The length of the CDR3 is 14 residues. V was trimmed by 9 bases and J by 5 bases, leaving 19 bases between them. Germline V gene sequence: CDR1 SNHLY, CDR2 FYNNEI. Broader study findings: According to the study, 160 or so TCR beta chains were cytomegalovirus-associated.

This TCR was sampled from a woman aged 45-65 years in good health and CMV-seropositive. Source material: PBMCs. The chain has TRBV2 and TRBJ2-5, with D possibly TRBD2 on 6 matching bases. CDR3 amino acids: CASNDRLVGETQYF. CDR3 in DNA: TGTGCCAGTAACGACCGACTAGTTGGGGAGACCCAGTACTTC.